This T cell receptor beta chain appears in the sequencing data of a study of OX40 agonist ivuxolimab in advanced cancers. Some background on the complete study: Ivuxolimab, which targeted the costimulatory receptor OX40 (CD134), was an agonistic, fully human IgG2 monoclonal antibody. Partial responses occurred in three dose-escalation patients, of whom one had hepatocellular carcinoma and two had cutaneous melanoma. Of the approximately 50 dose-escalation patients, hepatocellular carcinoma was present in about 20, melanoma in roughly 15, renal cell carcinoma in 9 and head and neck cancer in 9. Peripheral TCRbeta sequencing aimed to test whether ivuxolimab altered TCR sequence diversity and caused clonal T-cell expansion. The paper describes the monotherapy dose-escalation part (N = 52 patients) of the phase I trial of ivuxolimab. Prior anti-PD-1, anti-PD-L1 or anti-CTLA-4 therapy was permitted, and 35% to 40% of dose-escalation patients had received checkpoint inhibitors. Intravenous ivuxolimab was administered to patients every 2 weeks at six dose levels: 0.01, 0.1, 0.3, 1.5, 3 and 10 mg/kg. A male proportion of 70% to 90% and a mean age of approximately 61 years, ranging from roughly 23 to 85, were recorded for the dose-escalation cohort.

Study-wide findings and limitations: Low levels of normalized T-cell clonal expansion were also seen in some nonresponding patients. Partial responders in the 0.1-3.0 mg/kg groups had among the lowest normalized peripheral clonal expansion, especially among CD8+ T cells. At doses of 0.1 to 3.0 mg/kg, clonal expansion of both CD4+ and CD8+ blood T cells was observed from baseline to week 6. Antigen specificity was not determined for the clonally expanded peripheral T cells. After ivuxolimab, CD8+ T cells had more expanded clones than CD4+ T cells on average.

V is cut by 5 bases and J by 1 base, and the space between the germline ends is 15 bases. Its CDR3 holds 15 amino acids, cysteine through phenylalanine. Left in the record is the CDR3 DNA by itself, 45 bases read in frame from the first base. CDR1 is given as SGHRS and CDR2 as YFSETQ, both from the germline V gene. Patients with a history of autoimmune disease or receiving systemic immunosuppression were excluded from the trial. Peripheral blood for TCR sequencing was collected from all dose cohorts at baseline, on cycle 4 day 1, and on cycle 7 day 1. Samples were obtained from an open-label, multicenter, first-in-human phase I dose-escalation trial of ivuxolimab. Adults with locally advanced or metastatic melanoma, renal cell, hepatocellular, or head and neck squamous cell carcinoma were enrolled in the trial. CD4+ and CD8+ T cells were sorted separately from peripheral blood before TCR sequencing.

About this clone: No antigen is known for it. No base quality information exists; no much larger clone differs at one position.

To sequence the TCRbeta CDR3 region, genomic DNA was isolated from the sorted cells. The immunoSEQ Assay was used for sequencing of TCRbeta CDR3 regions. In TCRdb, the immuneACCESS table is reduced to in-frame sequences with V and J assigned. These tables do not hold every clone; where another copy was compared, an unresolved V gene accounts for under half, and the others remain unexplained. Recorded for this sample are approximately 76,000 clones; roughly 90% of them occurred a single time. The leading ten clones occupy approximately 0.81% of the sample. This receptor was taken from an adult with an advanced solid tumor such as melanoma, head and neck, liver or kidney cancer. Sequencing was performed on CD4+ or CD8+ T cells sorted from blood, taken in a trial of the OX40 agonist ivuxolimab. The rearrangement joined TRBV5-1 to TRBJ1-1, with the D segment identity uncertain. The encoded CDR3 is CASRDERTENTEAFF. The bases are TGCGCCAGCAGGGATGAAAGGACGGAGAACACTGAAGCTTTCTTT.